This record looks at one T cell receptor beta chain sequence and its context. Its antigen remains unidentified. These data are taken from a study of T and B cells in COVID-19 patients. In the study overall: Blood was sampled from COVID-19 patients who were either actively infected or recovered. The recovered patients had mostly mild to moderate COVID-19 with outpatient management. Of roughly 22 active-infection patients, 12 were critically ill with mechanical ventilation or extracorporeal membrane oxygenation.

Multiplex PCR with BIOMED2 TRB-A/B primer pools amplified TRB rearrangements. Each CDR3 protein is one row after TCRdb ran MiXCR on the multiplex PCR reads. The sample consists of 3,000 to 4,000 distinct CDR3 sequences, about 25% of them appearing once. From blood, roughly 250-550 ng of genomic DNA served as TRB template. With 0 bases clipped from V and 4 bases from J, the junction kept 5 bases outside the gene matches. The CDR3 is 15 residues long. The germline gives CDR1 SGHDN, CDR2 FVKESK. Study conclusions and caveats: The recovered cohort had some 2,000 exclusive TCR clusters, including 30 to 40 low generation probability clusters.

This chain connects TRBV14 to TRBJ1-2; 7 bases map to TRBD1. Material: blood. The receptor was isolated from a human donor with active COVID-19. CDR3 amino acids: CASSQDQTGAYGYTF. CDR3 DNA sequence: TGTGCCAGCAGCCAAGATCAAACAGGGGCCTATGGCTACACCTTC.